This TCR beta chain was sequenced in a study of regulatory T cells in long-lasting Graves disease. Ten or more counts support this clonotype. Its target is unknown. CDR1 DFQATT and CDR2 SNEGSKA come from the germline V gene (reference sequence). V lost 1 base, J lost 7 bases, and 16 bases lay in between. The length of the CDR3 is 14 residues. Study-wide points: Repertoires from persistent disease leaned toward TRBV28, TRBJ1-2 and TRBJ2-5.

According to the study, TCR beta libraries were built with iRepertoire HTBI primers and CDR3-region Arm-PCR. TCRdb called the multiplex PCR reads again in MiXCR, with one record for every CDR3 protein. The data contain hundreds of thousands of distinct CDR3 sequences, over 15% of them singletons. Time point specified: newly diagnosed GD, antithyroid drugs for less than 3 months. PBMC RNA was the source of the TCR library. The same data also contributed to another study, on T cells in Graves' hyperthyroidism and ophthalmopathy.

The source of this sequence is a man in his forties with Graves disease. The sample in question was peripheral blood mononuclear cells (PBMCs), obtained at new diagnosis, from a patient treated with antithyroid drugs. The chain is built from TRBV20-1 and TRBJ2-5, with D uncertain. CDR3 sequence reads: CSARAGPPHATQYF. CDR3 nucleotides: TGCAGTGCTAGAGCCGGCCCCCCCCACGCGACCCAGTACTTC.